This paragraph reports one T cell receptor (beta chain). The data originate from a study of blood T cell repertoires in COVID-19. The overall study: Some COVID-19 samples were acute and others convalescent; all came from the United States, Italy and Spain. Nucleic acid was either cDNA or gDNA, and it came from T cells, B-cell-depleted T cells, or PBMCs.

The V gene end was trimmed by 4 bases and the J gene end by 3 bases; junction bases not matched to a gene: 9. The CDR3 is 16 residues long. CDR1 and CDR2 from the germline V gene are SGHNT and YENEEA. Under the authors' procedure: Nucleated cell number was recorded as an estimate derived from reference gene primer amplification. Using immunoSEQ multiplex PCR, the repertoire was profiled, and TCRdb retains in-frame clones only, with some absent. The V and J calls and clone size come from that table; D and trimming were worked out from the DNA. The table has almost 90,000 clones, 90% seen once. A Seattle source enrolled patients during active infection and followed them longitudinally.

The chain has TRBV11-3 and TRBJ2-1; 7 bases are a match to TRBD1. The receptor comes from a young man with COVID-19, enrolled during active disease. Sequencing was done on a sample of peripheral blood. As DNA, the CDR3 is TGTGCCAGCAGCTGGGGTTTCGGGGACAGCTACAATGAGCAGTTCTTC. It codes for CASSWGFGDSYNEQFF.